This passage covers 8 T cell receptor delta chains from one sample sequenced in a study of γδ T cells in repeated Plasmodium falciparum infection (dated by TCRdb to about 2021). For bulk TCR repertoire analysis, Vgamma9/Vdelta2+ and Vdelta2-negative gammadelta T cell populations were flow-sorted out of peripheral blood mononuclear cells. The library was produced with multiplex PCR. The instrument was an Illumina MiSeq. TCRdb reprocessed the public reads with the caller CATT; rows with the same DNA were merged afterwards. The sample yields tens of thousands of delta-chain clones; around 1.8% were counted once. The leading ten clones occupy 15% of the sample. The sequencing sample was made of gamma-delta T cells from blood. These receptors all stem from a pool of human donors (malaria-infected and uninfected, not separated).

The chain links TRDV1 to TRDJ1; D is possibly TRDD2 or TRDD3 (7 bases each). No J gene is reported in TCRdb; it was inferred here by comparing the DNA with germline. V lost 7 bases and J 2 bases, leaving 26 bases between the germline ends. The CDR3 sequence is 18 residues long. Germline CDR1 and CDR2: TSWWSYY and QGS. The CDR3 here is CALETDSYWGLPTDKLIF. In nucleotides, the CDR3 is TGTGCTCTTGAGACCGATTCCTACTGGGGATTACCAACCGATAAACTCATCTTT.

This clone was seen only a few times. TCRdb attributes to this sequence the protein of a much larger clone, which differs from the DNA translation at residue 19; a read error is likely, and the protein displayed is translated from the DNA. The V gene is given as TRAV38-2/DV8, and no J gene call is available; the table's D gene call, TRDD3, was not cross checked with the DNA. Germline loops: CDR1 TSESDYY, CDR2 QEAYKQQN. The CDR3 sequence is 20 residues long. For the CDR3, the DNA is TGTGCTTATAGGAGCGCTGATAAAGAAAACTGGGGGAGGTACACCGATAAACTCACCTTT. It specifies CAYRSADKENWGRYTDKLTF.

The sample holds a few counts of this clone. TCRdb attributes to this sequence the protein of a much larger clone, which differs from the DNA translation at residue 6; a read error is likely, and the protein displayed is translated from the DNA. This rearrangement joins TRDV1 to TRDJ1, with 12 bases aligning to TRDD3. The CDR3 covers 23 residues. The germline V gene encodes CDR1 TSWWSYY and CDR2 QGS. In nucleotides, the CDR3 is TGTGCTCTTGGGGAAGGAGGACCTACAGGACCCTGGGGGATACGCGGGTACACCGATAAGCTCATCTTT. It is translated as CALGEGGPTGPWGIRGYTDKLIF.

The table lists this clone with many counts. The amino acid sequence in TCRdb belongs to a much larger clone and departs from this DNA's translation at residue 12, likely a sequencing read error; the sequence shown is translated from the DNA. The rearrangement uses TRDV1 and TRDJ1; TRDD3 matches at 8 bases. The J gene, absent from TCRdb, was called here by matching the DNA to germline. This CDR3 has 20 amino acids. Germline V gives CDR1 TSWWSYY, CDR2 QGS. CDR3 protein: CAITRYRPYWGPRYTDKLIF. DNA for the CDR3: TGTGCCATAACCCGCTACCGTCCGTACTGGGGGCCCCGGTACACCGATAAACTCATCTTT.

This clone was counted at least ten times. This DNA's translation differs at residue 3 from TCRdb's protein, which comes from a much larger clone; a read error is likely, and the protein shown is translated from the DNA. J is TRDJ1 and V is TRDV2; tentative D call: TRDD3 (6 bases). The J gene is absent in TCRdb and was assigned here via DNA matching to germline. The V gene's germline CDR1 is GEAIGNYY and CDR2 EKD. This CDR3 is built from 17 residues. The CDR3 here is CARDPILAAGAPRELIF. The CDR3 region has the DNA TGTGCCCGTGACCCGATTCTTGCTGCTGGGGCCCCTCGTGAACTCATCTTT.

In this sample, this clone turned up many times. The V call is TRDV3, the J call TRDJ1; perhaps TRDD2 as D (6 bases). Trimming took off 5 bases at V and 6 bases at J, with 28 bases between the two ends. This CDR3 region has 16 residues. Germline V CDR1 and CDR2: TVYSNPD, GDNSRS (reference sequence). The CDR3 spells CAQHAFPLYPRHKLIF. In DNA form, the CDR3 reads TGTGCCCAGCATGCCTTCCCCCTTTATCCGCGCCATAAACTCATCTTT. Using reference TRDV3 and TRDJ1 for the parts outside the CDR3, the full variable domain is CDKVTQSSPDQTVASGSEVVLLCTYDTVYSNPDLFWYRIRPDYSFQFVFYGDNSRSEGADFTQGRFSVKHILTQKAFHLVISPVRTEDSATYYCAQHAFPLYPRHKLIFGKGTRVTVEP.

On this clone itself: TCRdb's protein, taken from a much larger clone, differs from this DNA's translation at residue 13, likely owing to a read error; the protein displayed comes from the DNA. The rearrangement links TRDV1 to TRDJ1; perhaps D is TRDD2 or TRDD3 (5 bases each). The germline gives CDR1 TSWWSYY, CDR2 QGS. The CDR3 contains 22 residues. Here the CDR3 reads CALGESHALRIRRIEDTGKLIF. The CDR3 DNA is TGTGCTCTTGGGGAATCTCACGCCCTACGCATTCGGAGGATAGAGGACACCGGTAAACTCATCTTT.

Comments on this clone: At one boundary the junction diverges from the germline segment, which might be a read error. The chain is built from TRDV1 and TRDJ1, with TRDD3 matching over 8 bases. Germline lookup yields CDR1 TSWWSYY and CDR2 QGS. The CDR3 is 17 residues long. This CDR3 reads CAWELKWGMSDTDKLIF. In nucleotides, the CDR3 is TGCGCTTGGGAACTAAAATGGGGGATGTCCGACACCGATAAACTCATCTTT.